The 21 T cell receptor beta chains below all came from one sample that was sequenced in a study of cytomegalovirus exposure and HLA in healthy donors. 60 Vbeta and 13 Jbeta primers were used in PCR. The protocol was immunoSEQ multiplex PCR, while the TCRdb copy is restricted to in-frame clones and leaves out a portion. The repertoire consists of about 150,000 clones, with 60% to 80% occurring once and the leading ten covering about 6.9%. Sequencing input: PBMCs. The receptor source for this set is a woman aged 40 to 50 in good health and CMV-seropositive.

The CDR3 reads CASSQDNAPGVQPQHF. The CDR3 nucleotides read TGCGCCAGCAGCCAAGATAACGCCCCAGGGGTCCAGCCCCAGCATTTT. This chain joins TRBV4-1 and TRBJ1-5; maybe TRBD1 (6 bases). Trimming removed 0 bases at V and 7 bases at J, with 16 bases between. CDR3 length: 16 residues. Germline-derived CDR1 and CDR2 are MGHRA and YSYEKL.

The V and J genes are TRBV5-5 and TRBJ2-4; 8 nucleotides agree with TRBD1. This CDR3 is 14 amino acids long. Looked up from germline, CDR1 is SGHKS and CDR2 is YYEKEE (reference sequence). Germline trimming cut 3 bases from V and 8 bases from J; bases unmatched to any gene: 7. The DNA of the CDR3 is TGTGCCAGCAGCTCTAGGACAGGGTGGGACATTCAGTACTTC. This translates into CASSSRTGWDIQYF.

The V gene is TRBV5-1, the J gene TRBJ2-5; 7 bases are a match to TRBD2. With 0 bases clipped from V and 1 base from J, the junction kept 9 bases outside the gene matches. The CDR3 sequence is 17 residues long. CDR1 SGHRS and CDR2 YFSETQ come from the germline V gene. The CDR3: CASSLAGGTISQETQYF. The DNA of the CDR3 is TGCGCCAGCAGCTTGGCCGGAGGGACTATTTCCCAAGAGACCCAGTACTTC.

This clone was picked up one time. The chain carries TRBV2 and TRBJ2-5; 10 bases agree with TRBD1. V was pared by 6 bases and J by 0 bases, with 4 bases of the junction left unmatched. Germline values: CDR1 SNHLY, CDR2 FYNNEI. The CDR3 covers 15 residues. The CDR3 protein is CASSKDRGNQETQYF. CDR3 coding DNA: TGTGCCAGCAGCAAGGACAGGGGGAACCAAGAGACCCAGTACTTC.

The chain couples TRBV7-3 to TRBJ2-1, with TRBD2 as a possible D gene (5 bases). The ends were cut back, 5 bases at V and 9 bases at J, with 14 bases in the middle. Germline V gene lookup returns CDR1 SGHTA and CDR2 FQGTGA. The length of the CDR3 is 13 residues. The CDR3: CASSQPGITEQFF. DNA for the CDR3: TGTGCCAGCAGCCAACCCGGGATTACTGAGCAGTTCTTC.

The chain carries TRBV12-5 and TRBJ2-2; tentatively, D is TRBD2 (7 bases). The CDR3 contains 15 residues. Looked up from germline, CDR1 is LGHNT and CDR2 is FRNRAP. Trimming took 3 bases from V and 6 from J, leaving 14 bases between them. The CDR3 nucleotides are TGTGCTAGTGGTTTCGTGGGGGGGCCTTCCGGGGAGCTGTTTTTT. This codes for CASGFVGGPSGELFF.

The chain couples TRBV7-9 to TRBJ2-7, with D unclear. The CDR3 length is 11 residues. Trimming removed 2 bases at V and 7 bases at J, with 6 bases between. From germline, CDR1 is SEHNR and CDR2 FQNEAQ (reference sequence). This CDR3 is CASSLTGEQYF. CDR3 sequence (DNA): TGTGCCAGCAGCTTAACCGGGGAGCAGTACTTC.

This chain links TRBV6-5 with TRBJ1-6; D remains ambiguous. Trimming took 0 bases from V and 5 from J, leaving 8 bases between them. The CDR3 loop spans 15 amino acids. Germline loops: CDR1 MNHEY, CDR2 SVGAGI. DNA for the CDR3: TGTGCCAGCAGTTACTCGGGAGGTAATAATTCACCCCTCCACTTT. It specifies CASSYSGGNNSPLHF.

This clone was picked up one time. The DNA for the CDR3 is TGTGCCAGCAGTTTTAGGGGGTACAACTATGGCTACACCTTC. It encodes CASSFRGYNYGYTF. The rearrangement uses TRBV27 and TRBJ1-2; D possibly corresponds to TRBD1 (6 bases). This CDR3 spans 14 amino acids. Germline V gives CDR1 MNHEY, CDR2 SMNVEV (reference sequence). V was trimmed by 3 bases and J by 2 bases, leaving 10 bases between them.

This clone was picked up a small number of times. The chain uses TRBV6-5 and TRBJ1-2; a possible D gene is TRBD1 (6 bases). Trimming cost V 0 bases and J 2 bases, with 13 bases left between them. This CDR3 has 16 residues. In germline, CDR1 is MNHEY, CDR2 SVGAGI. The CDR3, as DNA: TGTGCCAGCAGTTACTCGAGTCAGGGGTCCAACTATGGCTACACCTTC. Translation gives CASSYSSQGSNYGYTF.

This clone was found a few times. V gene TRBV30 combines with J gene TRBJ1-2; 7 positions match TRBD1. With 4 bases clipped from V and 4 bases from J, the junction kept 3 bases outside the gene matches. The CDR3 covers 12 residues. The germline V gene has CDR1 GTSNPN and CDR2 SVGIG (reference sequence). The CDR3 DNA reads TGTGCCTGGACAGGGGGTATCTATGGCTACACCTTC. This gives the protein CAWTGGIYGYTF. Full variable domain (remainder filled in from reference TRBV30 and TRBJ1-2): SQTIHQWPATLVQPVGSPLSLECTVEGTSNPNLYWYRQAAGRGLQLLFYSVGIGQISSEVPQNLSASRPQDRQFILSSKKLLLSDSGFYLCAWTGGIYGYTFGSGTRLTVV.

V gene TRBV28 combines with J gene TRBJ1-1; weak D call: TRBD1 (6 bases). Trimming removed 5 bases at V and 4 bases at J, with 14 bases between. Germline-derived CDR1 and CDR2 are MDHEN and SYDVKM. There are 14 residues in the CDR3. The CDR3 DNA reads TGTGCCAGCAGTCTCCAGACAGGCACCACTGAAGCTTTCTTT. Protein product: CASSLQTGTTEAFF.

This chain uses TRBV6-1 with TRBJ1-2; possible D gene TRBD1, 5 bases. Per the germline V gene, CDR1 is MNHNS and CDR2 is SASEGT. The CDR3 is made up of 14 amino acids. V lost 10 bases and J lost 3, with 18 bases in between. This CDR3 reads CAIHVRGGDYGYTF. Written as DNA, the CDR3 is TGTGCCATCCATGTCCGGGGAGGGGACTATGGCTACACCTTC.

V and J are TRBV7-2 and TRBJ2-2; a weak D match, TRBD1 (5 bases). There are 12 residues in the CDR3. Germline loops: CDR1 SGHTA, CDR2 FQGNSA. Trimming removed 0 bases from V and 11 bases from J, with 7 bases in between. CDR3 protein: CASSLARGELFF. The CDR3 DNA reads TGTGCCAGCAGCTTAGCTAGGGGAGAGCTGTTTTTT.

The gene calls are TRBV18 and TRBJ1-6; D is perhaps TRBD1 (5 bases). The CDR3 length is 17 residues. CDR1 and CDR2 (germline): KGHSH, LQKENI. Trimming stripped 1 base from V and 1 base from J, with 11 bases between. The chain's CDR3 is CASSPQGRVSYNSPLHF. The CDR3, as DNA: TGTGCCAGCTCACCACAGGGCAGGGTGTCCTATAATTCACCCCTCCACTTT. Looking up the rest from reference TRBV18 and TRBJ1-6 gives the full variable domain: NAGVMQNPRHLVRRRGQEARLRCSPMKGHSHVYWYRQLPEEGLKFMVYLQKENIIDESGMPKERFSAEFPKEGPSILRIQQVVRGDSAAYFCASSPQGRVSYNSPLHFGNGTRLTVT.

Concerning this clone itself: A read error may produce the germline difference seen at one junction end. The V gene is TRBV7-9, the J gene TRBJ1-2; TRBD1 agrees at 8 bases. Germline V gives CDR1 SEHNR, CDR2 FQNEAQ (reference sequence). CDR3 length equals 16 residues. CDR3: CSSSSGQGARPYGYTF. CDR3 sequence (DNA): TGTTCCAGCAGCTCAGGTCAGGGGGCGCGCCCCTATGGCTACACCTTC.

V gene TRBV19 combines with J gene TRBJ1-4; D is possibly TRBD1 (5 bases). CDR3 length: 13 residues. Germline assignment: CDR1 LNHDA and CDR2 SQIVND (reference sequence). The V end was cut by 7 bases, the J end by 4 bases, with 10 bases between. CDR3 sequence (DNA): TGTGCCAGTATGGGCAGGGATAATGAAAAACTGTTTTTT. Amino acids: CASMGRDNEKLFF.

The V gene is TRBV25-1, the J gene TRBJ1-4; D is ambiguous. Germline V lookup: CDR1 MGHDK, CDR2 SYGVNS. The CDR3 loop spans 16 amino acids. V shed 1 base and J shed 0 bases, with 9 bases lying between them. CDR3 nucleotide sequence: TGTGCCAGCAGTGAATTCTTAGCGACAACTAATGAAAAACTGTTTTTT. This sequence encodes CASSEFLATTNEKLFF.

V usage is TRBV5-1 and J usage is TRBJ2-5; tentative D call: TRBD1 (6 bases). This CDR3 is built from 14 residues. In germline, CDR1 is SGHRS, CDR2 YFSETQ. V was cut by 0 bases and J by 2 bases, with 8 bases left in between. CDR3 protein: CASSLVGQQETQYF. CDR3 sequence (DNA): TGCGCCAGCAGCTTGGTTGGACAGCAAGAGACCCAGTACTTC.

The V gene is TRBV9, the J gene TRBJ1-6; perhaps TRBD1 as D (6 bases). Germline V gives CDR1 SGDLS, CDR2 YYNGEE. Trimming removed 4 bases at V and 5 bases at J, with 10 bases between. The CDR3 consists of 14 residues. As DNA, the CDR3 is TGTGCCAGCAGCTCTACAGGGAATAATTCACCCCTCCACTTT. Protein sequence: CASSSTGNNSPLHF.

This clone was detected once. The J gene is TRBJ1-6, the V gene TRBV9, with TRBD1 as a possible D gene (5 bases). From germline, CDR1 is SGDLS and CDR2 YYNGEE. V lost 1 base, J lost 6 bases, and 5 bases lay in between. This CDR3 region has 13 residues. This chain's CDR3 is CASSVQGNSPLHF. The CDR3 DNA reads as TGTGCCAGCAGCGTACAGGGTAATTCACCCCTCCACTTT.